This entry concerns a single T cell receptor (beta chain). Its antigen is unidentified. Looked up from germline, CDR1 is MGHRA and CDR2 is YSYEKL. This CDR3 spans 15 amino acids. V lost 4 bases, J lost 4 bases, and 7 bases stayed unmatched. The data stem from a study of T cell responses to AZD1222 COVID-19 vaccine. Assay: immunoSEQ multiplex PCR; the TCRdb copy retains only in-frame clones and omits some. The repertoire consists of over 150,000 clones, with around 89% occurring once and the leading ten covering about 6.9%. Regarding the study as a whole: Researchers report vaccine-associated CD4 TCRs spanning spike, with dominance at 160-218 and 743-854. Reportedly, nearly half the spike-specific TCRs target unmutated variant regions.

This receptor was obtained from an adult in good health. V gene TRBV4-1 combines with J gene TRBJ1-2, with 9 bases identical to TRBD1. The sequenced sample was peripheral blood, obtained on day 0 of AZD1222 vaccination. The DNA of the CDR3 is TGCGCCAGCAGCCCCCGGGACAGGGACGCCTATGGCTACACCTTC. Its protein is CASSPRDRDAYGYTF.